These 32 T cell receptor beta chains share one sample of origin, sequenced in a study of monozygotic twins with inflammatory bowel disease. TCRdb reanalyzed the 5' RACE reads and collapses them to one entry per CDR3 protein, without DNA. The data include nearly 450,000 distinct CDR3 sequences; the top ten clones carry about 2.2%. Material: blood. Every receptor here comes from a human donor with ulcerative colitis or Crohn's disease, or a healthy co-twin of an affected twin (not recorded which).

V and J are TRBV29-1 and TRBJ2-3; the TCRdb call, TRBD1, lacks DNA for checking. The CDR3 loop spans 15 amino acids. In germline, CDR1 is SQVTM, CDR2 ANQGSEA. The CDR3 is CSVPRTGARTDTQYF.

The chain carries TRBV5-6 and TRBJ1-5; the D call from TCRdb, TRBD1, cannot be confirmed without DNA. CDR3 length: 15 residues. In germline, CDR1 is SGHDT, CDR2 YYEEEE. The chain's CDR3 is CASSLAAWGLEPQHF. Combining the CDR3 with reference TRBV5-6 and TRBJ1-5 gives the whole variable domain DAGVTQSPTHLIKTRGQQVTLRCSPKSGHDTVSWYQQALGQGPQFIFQYYEEEERQRGNFPDRFSGHQFPNYSSELNVNALLLGDSALYLCASSLAAWGLEPQHFGDGTRLSIL.

The genes are TRBV5-5 and TRBJ2-7; TCRdb designates TRBD2, a call that cannot be tested without DNA. The CDR3 sequence is 18 residues long. Germline CDR1 is SGHKS and CDR2 is YYEKEE (reference sequence). This chain's CDR3 is CASSRGLAGGVYGYEQYF.

The chain couples TRBV5-6 to TRBJ1-1. This CDR3 has 12 amino acids. The germline CDR1 and CDR2 sequences are SGHDT and YYEEEE. CDR3 residues: CASSLSQGKAFF.

This sequence joins TRBV20-1 and TRBJ2-1; TCRdb picks TRBD2, but there is no DNA to check that call. The germline V gene encodes CDR1 DFQATT and CDR2 SNEGSKA (reference sequence). The CDR3 runs to 14 residues. This chain's CDR3 is CSAKPGLGANEQFF.

V is TRBV7-2 and J is TRBJ1-1; TCRdb designates TRBD1, a call that cannot be tested without DNA. This CDR3 has 11 amino acids. Looked up from germline, CDR1 is SGHTA and CDR2 is FQGNSA. The CDR3 spells CASSEQVEAFF. Complete variable domain (other parts from reference TRBV7-2 and TRBJ1-1): GAGVSQSPSNKVTEKGKDVELRCDPISGHTALYWYRQSLGQGLEFLIYFQGNSAPDKSGLPSDRFSAERTGGSVSTLTIQRTQQEDSAVYLCASSEQVEAFFGQGTRLTVV.

The chain uses TRBV28 and TRBJ1-2; TCRdb calls TRBD1, which cannot be checked without DNA. Germline V gene lookup returns CDR1 MDHEN and CDR2 SYDVKM. The CDR3 covers 12 residues. CDR3 protein: CASKGGLRGYTF.

This chain joins TRBV18 and TRBJ1-1; the TRBD1 assignment by TCRdb is unverifiable without DNA. This CDR3 comprises 15 residues. Germline CDR1 is KGHSH and CDR2 is LQKENI. The CDR3 loop reads CASSPITGTNTEAFF.

The chain links TRBV18 to TRBJ1-1. The germline V gene encodes CDR1 KGHSH and CDR2 LQKENI. There are 16 residues in the CDR3. CDR3 amino acids: CASSPRSAQMNTEAFF.

The J gene is TRBJ1-2, the V gene TRBV10-3. The germline V gene has CDR1 ENHRY and CDR2 SYGVKD. This CDR3 is built from 14 residues. CDR3 residues: CAISELGGLDGYTF.

This chain connects TRBV5-1 to TRBJ2-1; absent DNA, TCRdb's TRBD1 call cannot be checked. Germline V gene data show CDR1 as SGHRS and CDR2 as YFSETQ. The CDR3 runs 14 residues. Here the CDR3 reads CASSPGAPAAEQFF.

The chain is built from TRBV7-9 and TRBJ2-5; TCRdb designates TRBD2, a call that cannot be tested without DNA. The CDR3 runs 16 residues. Germline V gives CDR1 SEHNR, CDR2 FQNEAQ (reference sequence). CDR3 protein: CASSLGLTSGRETQYF.

The chain couples TRBV6-1 to TRBJ1-5; TCRdb returns TRBD1, unconfirmable since there is no DNA. The CDR3 covers 15 residues. Germline V lookup: CDR1 MNHNS, CDR2 SASEGT. The CDR3 region is CASSIWTDMNQPQHF.

This sequence joins TRBV24-1 and TRBJ2-1; TCRdb gives TRBD2 as the D gene, but with no DNA this cannot be confirmed. There are 14 residues in the CDR3. Germline CDR1 KGHDR, CDR2 SFDVKD. CDR3 region: CATSDQLADSEQFF.

The V gene is TRBV25-1, the J gene TRBJ1-4; the D call from TCRdb, TRBD1, cannot be confirmed without DNA. The CDR3 covers 14 residues. Germline values: CDR1 MGHDK, CDR2 SYGVNS. CDR3 residues: CASSESRGREKLFF. The variable domain in full, completed from reference TRBV25-1 and TRBJ1-4, reads EADIYQTPRYLVIGTGKKITLECSQTMGHDKMYWYQQDPGMELHLIHYSYGVNSTEKGDLSSESTVSRIRTEHFPLTLESARPSHTSQYLCASSESRGREKLFFGSGTQLSVL.

The chain is built from TRBV24-1 and TRBJ2-5; TCRdb's D call, TRBD1, is unchecked because there is no DNA. The CDR3 has 14 amino acids. CDR1 and CDR2 from the germline V gene are KGHDR and SFDVKD. The CDR3: CATSDYRGGETQYF.

The J gene is TRBJ2-1, the V gene TRBV28; TCRdb designates TRBD2, a call that cannot be tested without DNA. The length of the CDR3 is 15 residues. Germline V gene lookup returns CDR1 MDHEN and CDR2 SYDVKM. CDR3 residues: CASSSLSGRTNEQFF.

V gene TRBV4-2 combines with J gene TRBJ2-3; TCRdb proposes TRBD1, but this gene call is untestable without DNA. This CDR3 comprises 16 residues. Germline assignment: CDR1 LGHNA and CDR2 YNFKEQ. CDR3: CASSQDGGDRPDTQYF.

The V call is TRBV12-3 or TRBV12-4, the J call TRBJ1-4; TCRdb's D call, TRBD1, is unchecked because there is no DNA. The CDR3 runs to 12 residues. CDR3 loop: CASSPWGEKLFF.

The gene calls are TRBV12-5 and TRBJ1-1; the TCRdb call, TRBD1, lacks DNA for checking. The CDR3 has 15 residues. From germline, CDR1 is LGHNT and CDR2 FRNRAP. Here the CDR3 reads CASGGGPLVGTEAFF.

This chain uses TRBV7-7 with TRBJ2-1; TCRdb picks TRBD2, but there is no DNA to check that call. The germline CDR1 and CDR2 sequences are SSHAT and FNYEAQ (reference sequence). The CDR3 is 15 residues long. CDR3 amino acids: CASSDGLAGYNEQFF.

The gene calls are TRBV4-2 and TRBJ2-2. CDR3 length equals 13 residues. Per germline, CDR1 LGHNA and CDR2 YNFKEQ. CDR3 sequence: CASSQSATGELFF.

The V call is TRBV20-1, the J call TRBJ1-5. This CDR3 is built from 15 residues. Germline loops: CDR1 DFQATT, CDR2 SNEGSKA (reference sequence). This CDR3 is CSARDKFSSNQPQHF.

J is TRBJ1-2 and V is TRBV28; lacking DNA, the TRBD1 call made by TCRdb goes unchecked. This CDR3 comprises 13 residues. Germline V lookup: CDR1 MDHEN, CDR2 SYDVKM. The CDR3 loop reads CASSLGTGKGYTF.

The V call is TRBV11-2, the J call TRBJ2-2; TCRdb outputs TRBD2, but without DNA this stays unchecked. Germline V CDR1 and CDR2: SGHAT, FQNNGV. The CDR3 totals 15 residues. The CDR3: CASSYGQRDTGELFF. Supplemented by reference TRBV11-2 and TRBJ2-2, the full variable domain reads EAGVAQSPRYKIIEKRQSVAFWCNPISGHATLYWYQQILGQGPKLLIQFQNNGVVDDSQLPKDRFSAERLKGVDSTLKIQPAKLEDSAVYLCASSYGQRDTGELFFGEGSRLTVL.

The V and J genes are TRBV20-1 and TRBJ2-1; the D call from TCRdb, TRBD1, cannot be confirmed without DNA. This CDR3 has 13 amino acids. CDR1 is DFQATT and CDR2 is SNEGSKA in the germline V gene (reference sequence). The CDR3 protein is CSARLAPWDEQFF.

The V gene is TRBV28, the J gene TRBJ2-3; TCRdb's D gene call, TRBD2, goes unchecked for lack of DNA. This CDR3 has 17 amino acids. Looked up from germline, CDR1 is MDHEN and CDR2 is SYDVKM. CDR3 sequence: CASNLSGRAGGADTQYF.

The chain recombines TRBV28 with TRBJ1-2; TCRdb's D call, TRBD1, is unchecked because there is no DNA. CDR1 is MDHEN, CDR2 SYDVKM, per germline. This CDR3 comprises 13 residues. The chain's CDR3 is CASRPTGDYGYTF.

The chain carries TRBV27 and TRBJ1-5; lacking DNA, the TRBD1 call made by TCRdb goes unchecked. The CDR3 totals 16 residues. In germline, CDR1 is MNHEY, CDR2 SMNVEV (reference sequence). CDR3 sequence: CASSPIPGGSNQPQHF.

The V gene is TRBV7-9, the J gene TRBJ2-5; TCRdb outputs TRBD1, but without DNA this stays unchecked. The CDR3 covers 15 residues. CDR1 SEHNR and CDR2 FQNEAQ come from the germline V gene (reference sequence). The CDR3 sequence is CASSTGTGGMETQYF.

The chain couples TRBV20-1 to TRBJ1-1; TCRdb's D call, TRBD1, is unchecked because there is no DNA. The CDR3 extends over 12 amino acids. Per germline, CDR1 DFQATT and CDR2 SNEGSKA (reference sequence). CDR3 protein: CSAGGIHTEAFF.

The chain joins TRBV7-2 to TRBJ2-1; TCRdb proposes TRBD1, but this gene call is untestable without DNA. This CDR3 spans 15 amino acids. Germline assignment: CDR1 SGHTA and CDR2 FQGNSA. The chain's CDR3 is CASSPTRDTYNEQFF.